This T cell receptor beta chain was captured by sequencing in a study of tissue T cells after allogeneic stem cell transplantation. Regarding the study as a whole: The patient cohort was small and clinically heterogeneous, with limited sampling depth. Blood and spleen captured only part of the tissue TCR repertoire. Anatomically similar tissues had similar TCR repertoires within each patient. Motif-based clustering found tissue-specific repertoire signatures shared across patients, though few clones were shared.

The table came from immunoSEQ multiplex PCR; TCRdb's copy has only in-frame clones and leaves some out. Here the sample spans around 50,000 clones, roughly 73% being singletons. Concerning this clone itself: Antigen specificity is unknown. The genes and germline here are from mouse.

The receptor's source is a pool of C57BL/6 mice in good health. Material for sequencing was sorted cells pooled from one or two spleens.

The CDR3: CAWSRRDRGYAEQFF. The CDR3 DNA, read in part, is TGTGCCTGGAGTCGCCGGGACAGGGGGTATGCTGAGCAGTTC. This chain connects TRBV31 to TRBJ2-1; TRBD1 matches 11 bases. The DNA ends 1 residue before the CDR3 does, and the rest of the CDR3 is filled in from the germline J gene. There are 15 residues in the CDR3. CDR1 GKSSPN and CDR2 SITVG come from the germline V gene. J gave up 4 bases and V 1 base, and 3 bases lay outside the gene matches.